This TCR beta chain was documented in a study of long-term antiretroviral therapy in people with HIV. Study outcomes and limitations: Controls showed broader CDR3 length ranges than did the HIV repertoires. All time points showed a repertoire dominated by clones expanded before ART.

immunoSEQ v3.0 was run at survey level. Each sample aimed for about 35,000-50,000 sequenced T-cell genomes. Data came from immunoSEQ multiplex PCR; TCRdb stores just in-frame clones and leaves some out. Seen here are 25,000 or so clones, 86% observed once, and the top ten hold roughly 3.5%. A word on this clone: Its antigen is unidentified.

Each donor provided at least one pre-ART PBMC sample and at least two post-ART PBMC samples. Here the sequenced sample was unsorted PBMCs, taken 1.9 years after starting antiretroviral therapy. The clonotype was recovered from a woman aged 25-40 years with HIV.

CDR3 nucleotide sequence: TGTGCCAGCAGTTATCACGGGACATCGGAGACCCAGTACTTC. Residues: CASSYHGTSETQYF. The chain links TRBV7-2 to TRBJ2-5; TRBD1 is a possible D gene (6 bases). CDR1 is SGHTA, CDR2 FQGNSA, per germline. The CDR3 length is 14 residues. Trimming pared 6 bases from V and 5 bases from J, leaving 16 bases between.